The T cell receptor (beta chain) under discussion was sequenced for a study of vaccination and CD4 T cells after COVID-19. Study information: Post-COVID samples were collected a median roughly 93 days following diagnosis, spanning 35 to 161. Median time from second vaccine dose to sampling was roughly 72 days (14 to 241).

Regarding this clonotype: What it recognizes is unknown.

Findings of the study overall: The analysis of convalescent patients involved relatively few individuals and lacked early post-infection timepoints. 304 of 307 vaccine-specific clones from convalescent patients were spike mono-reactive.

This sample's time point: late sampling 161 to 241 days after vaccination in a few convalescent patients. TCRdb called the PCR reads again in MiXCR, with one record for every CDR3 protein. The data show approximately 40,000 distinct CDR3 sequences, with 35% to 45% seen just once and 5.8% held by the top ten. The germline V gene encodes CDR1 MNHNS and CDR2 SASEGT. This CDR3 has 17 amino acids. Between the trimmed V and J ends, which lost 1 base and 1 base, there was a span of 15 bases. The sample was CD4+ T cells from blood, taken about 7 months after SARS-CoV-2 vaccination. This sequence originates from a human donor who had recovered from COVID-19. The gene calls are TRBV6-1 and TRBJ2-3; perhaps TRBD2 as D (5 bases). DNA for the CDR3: TGTGCCAGCAGTGAAGACACTCGGAGGTGGGGCACAGATACGCAGTATTTT. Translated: CASSEDTRRWGTDTQYF.